This TCR beta chain was recovered during a study of blood T cell repertoires in COVID-19. Study as a whole: Acute and convalescent COVID-19 samples came from the United States, Italy and Spain.

Unmatched junction bases numbered 5, after V lost 2 bases and J lost 5 bases. CDR3 length: 14 residues. The germline V gene has CDR1 SGDLS and CDR2 YYNGEE. Original handling: Estimation of nucleated cell counts was performed using reference gene primer amplification. Data came from immunoSEQ multiplex PCR; TCRdb stores just in-frame clones and leaves some out. V, J and clone size were drawn from that table, and D and trimming were deduced from the DNA. The data contain 100,000 to 120,000 clones, 70% to 90% of them singletons. V usage is TRBV9 and J usage is TRBJ2-5, with 8 bases that match TRBD2. The receptor's source is a human donor in a cohort sampled during active COVID-19. Sequencing was carried out using peripheral blood. The CDR3 nucleotides are TGTGCCAGCAGCGTCGGGGGGGCCGTGGAGACCCAGTACTTC. Amino acids: CASSVGGAVETQYF.